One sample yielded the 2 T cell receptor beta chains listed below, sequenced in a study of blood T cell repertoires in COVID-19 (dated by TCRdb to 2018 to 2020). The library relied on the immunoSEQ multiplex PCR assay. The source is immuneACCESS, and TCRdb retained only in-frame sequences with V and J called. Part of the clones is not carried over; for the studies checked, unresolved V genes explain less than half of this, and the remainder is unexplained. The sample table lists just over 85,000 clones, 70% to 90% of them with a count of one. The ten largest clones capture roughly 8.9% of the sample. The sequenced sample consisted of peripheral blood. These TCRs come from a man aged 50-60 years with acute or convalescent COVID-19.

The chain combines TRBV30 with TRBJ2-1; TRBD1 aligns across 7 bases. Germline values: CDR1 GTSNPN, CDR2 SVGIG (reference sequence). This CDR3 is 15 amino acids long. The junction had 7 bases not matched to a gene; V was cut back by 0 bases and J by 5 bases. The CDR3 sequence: CAWSVKVTGDNEQFF. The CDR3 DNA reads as TGTGCCTGGAGTGTAAAGGTCACAGGGGACAATGAGCAGTTCTTC.

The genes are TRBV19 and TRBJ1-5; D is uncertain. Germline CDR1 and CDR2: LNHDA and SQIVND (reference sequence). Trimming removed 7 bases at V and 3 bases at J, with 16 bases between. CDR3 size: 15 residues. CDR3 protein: CASTGISVLNQPQHF. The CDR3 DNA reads TGTGCCAGTACGGGAATCAGCGTTCTCAATCAGCCCCAGCATTTT.